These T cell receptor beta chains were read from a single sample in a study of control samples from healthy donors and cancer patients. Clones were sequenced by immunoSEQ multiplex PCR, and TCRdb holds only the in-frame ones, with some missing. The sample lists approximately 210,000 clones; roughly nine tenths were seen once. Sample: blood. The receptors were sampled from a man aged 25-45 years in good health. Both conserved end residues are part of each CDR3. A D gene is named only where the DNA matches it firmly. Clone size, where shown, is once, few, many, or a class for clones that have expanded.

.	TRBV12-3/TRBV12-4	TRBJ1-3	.	CASRVQQNTIYF	TGTGCCAGCAGGGTTCAGCAAAACACCATATATTTT
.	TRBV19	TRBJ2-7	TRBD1	CASSIVLGQSYEQYF	TGTGCCAGTAGTATAGTGCTGGGACAGTCCTACGAGCAGTACTTC
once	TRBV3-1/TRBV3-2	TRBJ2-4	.	CASSQGRALAKNIQYF	TGTGCCAGCAGCCAAGGCAGGGCACTAGCCAAAAACATTCAGTACTTC
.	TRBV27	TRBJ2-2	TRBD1	CASKGGDRGLANTGELFF	TGTGCCTCGAAGGGGGGGGACAGGGGCCTCGCGAACACCGGGGAGCTGTTTTTT
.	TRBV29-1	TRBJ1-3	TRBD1	CSVALGTVKPYSGNTIYF	TGCAGCGTCGCTTTAGGGACAGTAAAACCCTACTCTGGAAACACCATATATTTT
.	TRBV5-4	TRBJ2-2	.	CASSFRQTNTGELFF	TGTGCCAGCAGCTTTAGGCAGACGAACACCGGGGAGCTGTTTTTT
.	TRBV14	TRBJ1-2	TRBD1	CASSPLQGAYYGYTF	TGTGCCAGCAGCCCGCTTCAGGGGGCATACTATGGCTACACCTTC
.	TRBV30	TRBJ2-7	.	CAWSSSSGGSYEQYF	TGTGCCTGGAGTTCTAGTAGTGGGGGGTCCTACGAGCAGTACTTC
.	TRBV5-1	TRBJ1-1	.	CASSLNSLNTEAFF	TGCGCCAGCAGCTTGAACAGCTTGAACACTGAAGCTTTCTTT
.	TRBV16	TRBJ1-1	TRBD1	CASSQRQGDTEAFF	TGTGCCAGCAGCCAAAGACAGGGGGACACTGAAGCTTTCTTT
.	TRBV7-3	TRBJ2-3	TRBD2	CASSLSGGSPGTQYF	TGTGCCAGCAGCTTAAGCGGGGGGTCCCCGGGTACGCAGTATTTT
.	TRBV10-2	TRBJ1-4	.	CASSSERQTLGEKLFF	TGCGCCAGTAGTAGCGAACGACAGACCCTGGGAGAAAAACTGTTTTTT
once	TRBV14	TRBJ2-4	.	CASSHRNLRDPGKNIQYF	TGTGCCAGCAGCCATCGAAACCTCCGAGATCCTGGCAAAAACATTCAGTACTTC
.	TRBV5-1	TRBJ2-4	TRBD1	CASSLAVRGGVGKNIQYF	TGCGCCAGCAGCTTGGCGGTCAGAGGGGGCGTGGGCAAAAACATTCAGTACTTC
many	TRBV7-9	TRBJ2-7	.	CASSLGTYEQYF	TGTGCCAGCAGCTTAGGGACTTACGAGCAGTACTTC